This TCR beta chain was identified during a study of shared clonotypes between healthy human individuals. Deep-level assay runs were performed. Scientists sequenced DNA from unsorted PBMC on ten immunoSEQ deep assay plates. Sequencing was performed with immunoSEQ multiplex PCR; in TCRdb, only in-frame clones are kept and a portion is missing. The sample holds more than 400,000 clones; around 73% are singletons and the top ten take 12%. Sequencing was performed on PBMCs. This TCR was sampled from a woman in her thirties or forties in good health. Some clones in this sample may be carry-over from other donors' samples.

The CDR3 sequence is CASSRRRGDSTNTGELFF. The DNA of the CDR3 is TGTGCCAGCAGCCGAAGACGAGGAGACAGTACGAACACCGGGGAGCTGTTTTTT. The chain recombines TRBV27 with TRBJ2-2, with a possible D match to TRBD1 (5 bases). This CDR3 is 18 amino acids long. CDR1 MNHEY and CDR2 SMNVEV come from the germline V gene (reference sequence). The V end lost 6 bases, the J end lost 0 bases, and 20 bases lay between the germline ends.